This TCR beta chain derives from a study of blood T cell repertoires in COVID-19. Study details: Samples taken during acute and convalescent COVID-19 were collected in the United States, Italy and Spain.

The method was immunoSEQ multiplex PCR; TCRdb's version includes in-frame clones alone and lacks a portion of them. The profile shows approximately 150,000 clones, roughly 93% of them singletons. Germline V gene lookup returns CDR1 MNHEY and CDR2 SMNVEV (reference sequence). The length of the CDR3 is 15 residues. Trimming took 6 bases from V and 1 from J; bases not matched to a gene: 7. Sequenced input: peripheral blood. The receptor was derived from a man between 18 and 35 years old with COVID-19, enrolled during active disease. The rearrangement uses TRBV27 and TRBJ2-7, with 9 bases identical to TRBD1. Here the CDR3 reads CASSRLQGASYEQYF. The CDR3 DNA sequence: TGTGCCAGCAGCCGACTACAGGGGGCGTCCTACGAGCAGTACTTC.